This T cell receptor beta chain is drawn from a study of cytomegalovirus exposure and HLA in healthy donors. The PCR employed 60 Vbeta primers together with 13 Jbeta primers. Profiled with immunoSEQ multiplex PCR; TCRdb holds only in-frame clones, not every one. The sample records some 140,000 clones, about 68% being singletons. There are 19 residues in the CDR3. The V gene's germline CDR1 is SGDLS and CDR2 YYNGEE. The J segment lost 0 bases and the V segment lost 3 bases, leaving 12 bases of the junction unmatched. This receptor was taken from a human donor in good health. The specimen sequenced was PBMCs. V and J are TRBV9 and TRBJ1-2, with TRBD1 matching 12 bases. The CDR3 sequence: CASSENIGTGGESNYGYTF. The CDR3 coding sequence is TGTGCCAGCAGCGAAAACATTGGGACAGGGGGCGAATCTAACTATGGCTACACCTTC.